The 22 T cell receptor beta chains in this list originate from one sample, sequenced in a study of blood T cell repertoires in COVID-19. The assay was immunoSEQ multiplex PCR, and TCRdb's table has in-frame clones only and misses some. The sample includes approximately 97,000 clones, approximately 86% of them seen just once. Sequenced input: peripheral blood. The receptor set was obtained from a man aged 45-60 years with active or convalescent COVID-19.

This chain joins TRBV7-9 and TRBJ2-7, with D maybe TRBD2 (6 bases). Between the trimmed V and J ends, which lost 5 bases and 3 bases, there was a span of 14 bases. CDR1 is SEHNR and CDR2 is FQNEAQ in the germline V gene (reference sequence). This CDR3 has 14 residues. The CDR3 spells CASSVEGLGYEQYF. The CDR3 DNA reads TGTGCCAGCAGCGTAGAGGGACTGGGCTACGAGCAGTACTTC.

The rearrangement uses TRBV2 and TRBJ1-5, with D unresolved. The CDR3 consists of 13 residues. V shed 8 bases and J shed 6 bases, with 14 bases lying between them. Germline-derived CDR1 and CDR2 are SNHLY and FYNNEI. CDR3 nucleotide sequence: TGTGCCAGCCTCGGGTCATCGAGTCAGCCCCAGCATTTT. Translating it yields CASLGSSSQPQHF.

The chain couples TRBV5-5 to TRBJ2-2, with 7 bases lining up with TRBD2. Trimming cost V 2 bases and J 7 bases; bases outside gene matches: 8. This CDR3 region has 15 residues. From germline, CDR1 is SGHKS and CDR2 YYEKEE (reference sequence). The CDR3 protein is CASSLAGREGGELFF. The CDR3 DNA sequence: TGTGCCAGCAGCTTAGCTGGCAGGGAGGGCGGGGAGCTGTTTTTT.

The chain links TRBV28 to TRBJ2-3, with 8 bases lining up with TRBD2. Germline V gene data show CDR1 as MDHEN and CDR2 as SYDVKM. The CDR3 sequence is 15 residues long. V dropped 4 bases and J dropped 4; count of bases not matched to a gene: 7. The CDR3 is CASSSGTRTADTQYF. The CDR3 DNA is TGTGCCAGCAGTTCGGGGACTAGAACAGCAGATACGCAGTATTTT. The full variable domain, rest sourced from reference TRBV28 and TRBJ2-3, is DVKVTQSSRYLVKRTGEKVFLECVQDMDHENMFWYRQDPGLGLRLIYFSYDVKMKEKGDIPEGYSVSREKKERFSLILESASTNQTSMYLCASSSGTRTADTQYFGPGTRLTVL.

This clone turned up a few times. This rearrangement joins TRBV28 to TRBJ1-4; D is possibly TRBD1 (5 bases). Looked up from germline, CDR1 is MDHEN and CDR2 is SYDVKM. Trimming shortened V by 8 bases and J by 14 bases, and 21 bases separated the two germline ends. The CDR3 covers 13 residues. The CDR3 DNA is TGTGCCAGCTCTACCCAGGGATCGCTAATCCTGTTTTTT. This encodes CASSTQGSLILFF.

Written as DNA, the CDR3 is TGTGCCAGCGCCGACAGGGAGGAGGCAGATACGCAGTATTTT. Encoded protein: CASADREEADTQYF. V is TRBV2 and J is TRBJ2-3; D might be TRBD1 (7 bases). The germline V gene encodes CDR1 SNHLY and CDR2 FYNNEI. The germline V and J ends were trimmed by 8 bases and 4 bases, with 16 bases remaining between them. CDR3 length: 14 residues.

For the CDR3, the DNA is TGTGCCAGCAGTTACGCACCGGGACAGCAACAAGAGACCCAGTACTTC. Translation gives CASSYAPGQQQETQYF. The rearrangement links TRBV6-5 to TRBJ2-5, with TRBD1 identical over 7 bases. Germline trimming cut 2 bases from V and 2 bases from J; bases unmatched to any gene: 8. CDR3 length: 16 residues. CDR1 is MNHEY and CDR2 is SVGAGI in the germline V gene.

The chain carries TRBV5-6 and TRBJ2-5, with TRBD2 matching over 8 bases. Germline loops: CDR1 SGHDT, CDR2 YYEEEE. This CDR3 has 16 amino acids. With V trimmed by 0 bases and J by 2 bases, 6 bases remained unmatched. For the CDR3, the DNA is TGTGCCAGCAGCTTGGATGGTAGCGGGGTACAAGAGACCCAGTACTTC. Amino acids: CASSLDGSGVQETQYF.

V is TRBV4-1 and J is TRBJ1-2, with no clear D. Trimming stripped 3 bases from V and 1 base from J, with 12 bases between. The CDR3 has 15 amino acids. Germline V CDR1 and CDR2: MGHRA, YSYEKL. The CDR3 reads CASSHGLQDNYGYTF. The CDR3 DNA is TGCGCCAGCAGCCACGGACTGCAGGATAACTATGGCTACACCTTC.

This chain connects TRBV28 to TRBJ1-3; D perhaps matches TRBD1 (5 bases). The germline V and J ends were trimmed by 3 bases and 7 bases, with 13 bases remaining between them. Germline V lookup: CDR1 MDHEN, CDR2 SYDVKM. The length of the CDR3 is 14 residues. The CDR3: CASSFARVANTIYF. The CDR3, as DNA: TGTGCCAGCAGTTTTGCCAGGGTTGCCAACACCATATATTTT.

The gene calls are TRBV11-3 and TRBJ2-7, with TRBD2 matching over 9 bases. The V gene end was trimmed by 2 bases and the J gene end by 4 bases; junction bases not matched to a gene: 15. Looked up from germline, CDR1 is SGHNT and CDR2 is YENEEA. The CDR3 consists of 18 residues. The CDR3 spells CASSLYKVGGGASYEQYV. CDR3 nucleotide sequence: TGTGCCAGCAGCTTATATAAGGTAGGCGGGGGGGCCTCATACGAGCAGTACGTC.

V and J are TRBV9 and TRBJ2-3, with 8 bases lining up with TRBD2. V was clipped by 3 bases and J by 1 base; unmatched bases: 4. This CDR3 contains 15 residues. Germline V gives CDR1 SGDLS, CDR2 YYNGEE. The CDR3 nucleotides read TGTGCCAGCAGCGCGCGGGGGGCGGGCACAGATACGCAGTATTTT. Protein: CASSARGAGTDTQYF.

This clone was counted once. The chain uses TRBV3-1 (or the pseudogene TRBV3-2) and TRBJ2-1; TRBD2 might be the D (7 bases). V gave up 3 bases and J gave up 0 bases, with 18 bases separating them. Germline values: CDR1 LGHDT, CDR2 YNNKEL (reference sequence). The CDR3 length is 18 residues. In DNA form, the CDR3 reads TGTGCCAGCAGCCAGAACATGGGGAGGGGGAGCTCCTACAATGAGCAGTTCTTC. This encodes CASSQNMGRGSSYNEQFF.

CDR3 bases: TGTGCCAGCAGCTTAGACGGACAGGGAAGCGGCTACACCTTC. Translated, it gives CASSLDGQGSGYTF. V gene TRBV7-9 combines with J gene TRBJ1-2, with 8 bases matching TRBD1. Germline V lookup: CDR1 SEHNR, CDR2 FQNEAQ (reference sequence). V was pared by 1 base and J by 8 bases, with 6 bases of the junction left unmatched. The CDR3 runs to 14 residues. The whole variable domain, filled in from reference TRBV7-9 and TRBJ1-2, reads DTGVSQNPRHKITKRGQNVTFRCDPISEHNRLYWYRQTLGQGPEFLTYFQNEAQLEKSRLLSDRFSAERPKGSFSTLEIQRTEQGDSAMYLCASSLDGQGSGYTFGSGTRLTVV.

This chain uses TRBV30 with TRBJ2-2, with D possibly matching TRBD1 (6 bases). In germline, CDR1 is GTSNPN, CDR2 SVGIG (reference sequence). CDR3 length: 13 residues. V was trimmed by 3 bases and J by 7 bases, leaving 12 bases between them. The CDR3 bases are TGTGCCTGGAGACAACAGGGAAGCGGGGAGCTGTTTTTT. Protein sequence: CAWRQQGSGELFF.

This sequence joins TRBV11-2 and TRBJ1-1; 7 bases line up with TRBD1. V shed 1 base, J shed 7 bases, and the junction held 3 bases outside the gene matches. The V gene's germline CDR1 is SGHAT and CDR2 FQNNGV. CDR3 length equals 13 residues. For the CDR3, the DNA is TGTGCCAGCAGCTTAGCACAGGGGATTGAAGCTTTCTTT. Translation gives CASSLAQGIEAFF.

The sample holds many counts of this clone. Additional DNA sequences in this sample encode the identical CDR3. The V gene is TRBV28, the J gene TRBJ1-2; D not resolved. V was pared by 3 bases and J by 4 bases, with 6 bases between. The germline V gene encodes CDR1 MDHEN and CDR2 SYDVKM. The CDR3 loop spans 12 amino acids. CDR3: CASSLSSYGYTF. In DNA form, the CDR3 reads TGTGCCAGCAGTTTGAGCTCCTATGGCTACACCTTC.

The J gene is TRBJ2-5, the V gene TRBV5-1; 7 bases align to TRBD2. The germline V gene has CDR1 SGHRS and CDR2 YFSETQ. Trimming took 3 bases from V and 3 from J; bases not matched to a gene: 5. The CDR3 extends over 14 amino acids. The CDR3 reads CASSWTGGEETQYF. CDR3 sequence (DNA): TGCGCCAGCAGCTGGACTGGGGGGGAAGAGACCCAGTACTTC.

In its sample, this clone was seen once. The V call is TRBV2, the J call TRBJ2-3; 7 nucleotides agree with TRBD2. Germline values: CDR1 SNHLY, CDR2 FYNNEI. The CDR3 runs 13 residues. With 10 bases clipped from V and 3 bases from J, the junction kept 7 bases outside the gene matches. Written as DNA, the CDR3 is TGTGCCAACGTGGAGCGGGGAACAGATACGCAGTATTTT. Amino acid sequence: CANVERGTDTQYF. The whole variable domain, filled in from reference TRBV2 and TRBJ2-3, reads EPEVTQTPSHQVTQMGQEVILRCVPISNHLYFYWYRQILGQKVEFLVSFYNNEISEKSEIFDDQFSVERPDGSNFTLKIRSTKLEDSAMYFCANVERGTDTQYFGPGTRLTVL.

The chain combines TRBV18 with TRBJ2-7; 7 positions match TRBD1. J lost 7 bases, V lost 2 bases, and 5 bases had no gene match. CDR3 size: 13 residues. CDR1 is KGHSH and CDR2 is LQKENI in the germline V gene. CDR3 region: CASSPGDRREQYV. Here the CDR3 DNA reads TGTGCCAGCTCACCAGGGGACAGACGGGAGCAGTACGTC.

The CDR3 sequence is CATSDSRGRDSNQPQHF. CDR3 bases: TGTGCCACCAGTGATAGCCGGGGTCGCGATAGCAATCAGCCCCAGCATTTT. The J gene is TRBJ1-5, the V gene TRBV24-1, with D uncertain. V gave up 3 bases and J gave up 0 bases, with 14 bases separating them. This CDR3 comprises 17 residues. The V gene's germline CDR1 is KGHDR and CDR2 SFDVKD.

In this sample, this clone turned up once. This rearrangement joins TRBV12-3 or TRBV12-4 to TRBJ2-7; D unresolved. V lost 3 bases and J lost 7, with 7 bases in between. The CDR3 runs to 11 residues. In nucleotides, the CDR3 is TGTGCCAGCAGTTTTGGCGGAGAGCAGTACGTC. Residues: CASSFGGEQYV.